These 2 T cell receptor beta chains were all obtained from the same sample, sequenced in a study of blood T cell repertoires in COVID-19. Assay: immunoSEQ multiplex PCR; the TCRdb copy retains only in-frame clones and omits some. This sample yields 15,000 to 20,000 clones, of which over 70% are seen a single time; roughly 30% belongs to the top ten. The sequenced material came from peripheral blood. These receptors were taken from a woman in her 70s with active COVID-19.

The chain uses TRBV11-2 and TRBJ2-7, with D possibly TRBD1 on 5 matching bases. Germline V CDR1 and CDR2: SGHAT, FQNNGV. The CDR3 spans 14 residues. The V end was cut by 4 bases, the J end by 2 bases, with 12 bases between. The CDR3 coding sequence is TGTGCCAGCAGCTCCCGACAGACCACCTACGAGCAGTACTTC. Its protein is CASSSRQTTYEQYF.

The chain combines TRBV10-3 with TRBJ1-2, with D tentatively TRBD1 (6 bases). Germline CDR1 and CDR2: ENHRY and SYGVKD. V shed 0 bases and J shed 0 bases, with 8 bases lying between them. The CDR3 length is 15 residues. Here the CDR3 DNA reads TGTGCCATCAGTGAGTCCGGACAGCCTAACTATGGCTACACCTTC. Its protein product is CAISESGQPNYGYTF.